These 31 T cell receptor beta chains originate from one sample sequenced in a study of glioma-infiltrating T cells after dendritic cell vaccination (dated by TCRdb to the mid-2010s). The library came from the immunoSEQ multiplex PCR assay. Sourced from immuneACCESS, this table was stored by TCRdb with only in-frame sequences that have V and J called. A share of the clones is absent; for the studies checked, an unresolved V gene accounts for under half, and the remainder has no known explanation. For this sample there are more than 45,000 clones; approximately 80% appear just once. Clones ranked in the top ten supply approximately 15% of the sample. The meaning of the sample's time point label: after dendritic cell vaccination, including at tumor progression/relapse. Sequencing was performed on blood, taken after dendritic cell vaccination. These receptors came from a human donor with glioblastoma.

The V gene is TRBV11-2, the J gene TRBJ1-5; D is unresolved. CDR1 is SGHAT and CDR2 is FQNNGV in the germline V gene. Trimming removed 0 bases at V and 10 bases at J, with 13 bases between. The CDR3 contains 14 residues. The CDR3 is CASSLDAQSVPQHF. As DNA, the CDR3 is TGTGCCAGCAGCTTAGATGCACAATCAGTTCCCCAGCATTTT.

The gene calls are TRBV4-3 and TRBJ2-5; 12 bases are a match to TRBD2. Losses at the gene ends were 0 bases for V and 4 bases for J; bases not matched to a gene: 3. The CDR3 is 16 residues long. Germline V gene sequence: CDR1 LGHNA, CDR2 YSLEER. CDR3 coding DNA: TGCGCCAGCAGCCAAGATCCTAGCGGGGGGGCAGAGACCCAGTACTTC. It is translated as CASSQDPSGGAETQYF.

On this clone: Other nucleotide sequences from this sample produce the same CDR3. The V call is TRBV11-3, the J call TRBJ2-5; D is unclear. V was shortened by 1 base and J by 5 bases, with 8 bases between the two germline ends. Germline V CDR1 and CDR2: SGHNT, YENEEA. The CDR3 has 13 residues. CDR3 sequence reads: CASSLGARETQYF. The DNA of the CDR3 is TGTGCCAGCAGCTTAGGAGCCCGTGAGACCCAGTACTTC.

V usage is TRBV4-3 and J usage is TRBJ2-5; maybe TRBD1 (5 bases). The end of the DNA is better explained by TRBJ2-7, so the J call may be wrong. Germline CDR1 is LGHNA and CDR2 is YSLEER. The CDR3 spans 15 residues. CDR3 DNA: TGCGCCAGCAGCCAAGGATGGGGCGGAACCTACGAGCAGTACTTC. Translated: CASSQGWGGTYEQYF.

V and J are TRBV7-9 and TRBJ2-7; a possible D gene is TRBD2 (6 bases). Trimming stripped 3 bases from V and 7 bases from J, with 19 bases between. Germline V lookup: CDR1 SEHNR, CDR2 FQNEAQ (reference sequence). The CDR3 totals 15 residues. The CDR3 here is CASSFSRDGRREQYF. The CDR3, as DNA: TGTGCCAGCAGCTTTAGTCGGGACGGGAGACGAGAGCAGTACTTC.

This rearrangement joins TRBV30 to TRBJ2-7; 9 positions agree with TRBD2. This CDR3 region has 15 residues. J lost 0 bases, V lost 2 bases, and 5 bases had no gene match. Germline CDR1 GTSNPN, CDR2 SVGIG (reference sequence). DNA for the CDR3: TGTGCCTGGAGTTTAGCGGGGGAAAGCTCCTACGAGCAGTACTTC. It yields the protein CAWSLAGESSYEQYF.

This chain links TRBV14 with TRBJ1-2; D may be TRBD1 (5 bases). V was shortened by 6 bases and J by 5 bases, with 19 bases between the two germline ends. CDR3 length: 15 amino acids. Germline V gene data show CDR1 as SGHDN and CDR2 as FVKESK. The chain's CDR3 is CASSPSGVGLYGYTF. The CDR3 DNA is TGTGCCAGCAGTCCCTCGGGAGTGGGGCTTTATGGCTACACCTTC.

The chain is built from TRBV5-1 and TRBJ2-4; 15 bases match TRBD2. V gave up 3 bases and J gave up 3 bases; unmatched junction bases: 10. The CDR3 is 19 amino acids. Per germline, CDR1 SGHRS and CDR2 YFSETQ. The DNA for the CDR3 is TGCGCCAGCAGCTCGACTTACGGGACTAGCGGGGGGTTCAAAAACATTCAGTACTTC. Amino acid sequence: CASSSTYGTSGGFKNIQYF.

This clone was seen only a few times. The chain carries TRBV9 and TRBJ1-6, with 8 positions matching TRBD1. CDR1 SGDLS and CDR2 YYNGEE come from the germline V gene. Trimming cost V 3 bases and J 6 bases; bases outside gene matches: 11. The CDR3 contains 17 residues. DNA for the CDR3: TGTGCCAGCAGCGACTTCCAGGGGGCCCTATTTAATTCACCCCTCCACTTT. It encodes CASSDFQGALFNSPLHF.

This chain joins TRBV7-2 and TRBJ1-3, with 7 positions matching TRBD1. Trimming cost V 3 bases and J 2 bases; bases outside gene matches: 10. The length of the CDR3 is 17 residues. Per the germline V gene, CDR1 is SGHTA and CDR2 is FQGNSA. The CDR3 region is CASSFTGTVLPGNTIYF. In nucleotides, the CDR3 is TGTGCCAGCAGCTTTACCGGGACAGTTCTTCCTGGAAACACCATATATTTT.

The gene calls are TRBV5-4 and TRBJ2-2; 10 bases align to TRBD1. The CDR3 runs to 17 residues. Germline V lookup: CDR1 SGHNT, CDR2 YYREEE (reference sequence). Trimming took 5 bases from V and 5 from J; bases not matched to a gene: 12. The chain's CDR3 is CASRKMTGGGETGELFF. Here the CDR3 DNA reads TGTGCCAGCAGGAAAATGACAGGGGGCGGTGAAACCGGGGAGCTGTTTTTT.

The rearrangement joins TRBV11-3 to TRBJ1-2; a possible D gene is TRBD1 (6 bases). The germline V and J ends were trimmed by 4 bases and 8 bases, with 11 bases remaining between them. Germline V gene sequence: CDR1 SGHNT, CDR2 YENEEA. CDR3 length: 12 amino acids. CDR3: CASSSRTVGYTF. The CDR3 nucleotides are TGTGCCAGCAGCTCCCGGACAGTGGGCTACACCTTC.

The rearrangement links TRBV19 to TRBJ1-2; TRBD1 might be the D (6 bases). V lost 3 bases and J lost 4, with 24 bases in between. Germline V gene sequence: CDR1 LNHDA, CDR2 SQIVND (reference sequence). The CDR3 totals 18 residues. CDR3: CASSMGGAEVNRAYGYTF. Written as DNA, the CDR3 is TGTGCCAGTAGTATGGGCGGCGCGGAAGTGAACAGGGCCTATGGCTACACCTTC.

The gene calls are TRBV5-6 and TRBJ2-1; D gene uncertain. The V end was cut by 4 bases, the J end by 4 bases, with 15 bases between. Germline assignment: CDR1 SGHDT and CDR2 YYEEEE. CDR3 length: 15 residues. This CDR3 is CASSPPSGGYNEQFF. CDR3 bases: TGTGCCAGCAGCCCACCATCTGGCGGTTACAATGAGCAGTTCTTC.

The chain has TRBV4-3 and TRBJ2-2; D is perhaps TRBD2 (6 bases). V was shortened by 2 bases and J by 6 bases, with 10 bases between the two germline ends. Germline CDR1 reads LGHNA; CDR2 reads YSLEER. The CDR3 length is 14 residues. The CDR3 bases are TGCGCCAGCAGCCAACTGAGGAGGGCCGGGGAGCTGTTTTTT. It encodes CASSQLRRAGELFF.

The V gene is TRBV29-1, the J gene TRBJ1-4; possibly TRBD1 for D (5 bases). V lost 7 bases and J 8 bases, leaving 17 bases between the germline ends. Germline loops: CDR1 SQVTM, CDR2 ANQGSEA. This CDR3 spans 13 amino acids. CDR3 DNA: TGCAGCGGGGGGGACGGAGCCTCCGAAAAACTGTTTTTT. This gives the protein CSGGDGASEKLFF.

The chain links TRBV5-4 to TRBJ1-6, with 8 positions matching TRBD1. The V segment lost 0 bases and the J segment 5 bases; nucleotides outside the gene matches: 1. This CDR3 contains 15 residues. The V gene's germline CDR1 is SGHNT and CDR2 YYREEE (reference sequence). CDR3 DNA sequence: TGTGCCAGCAGCTTGGGGACAGGGAATAATTCACCCCTCCACTTT. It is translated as CASSLGTGNNSPLHF. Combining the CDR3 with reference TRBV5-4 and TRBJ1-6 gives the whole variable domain ETGVTQSPTHLIKTRGQQVTLRCSSQSGHNTVSWYQQALGQGPQFIFQYYREEENGRGNFPPRFSGLQFPNYSSELNVNALELDDSALYLCASSLGTGNNSPLHFGNGTRLTVT.

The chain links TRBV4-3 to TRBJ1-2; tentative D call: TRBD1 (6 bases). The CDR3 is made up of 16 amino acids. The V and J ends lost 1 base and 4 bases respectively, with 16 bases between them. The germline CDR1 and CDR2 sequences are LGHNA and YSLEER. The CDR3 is CASSQGVSGDLYGYTF. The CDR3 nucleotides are TGCGCCAGCAGCCAAGGAGTGTCAGGGGACCTCTATGGCTACACCTTC.

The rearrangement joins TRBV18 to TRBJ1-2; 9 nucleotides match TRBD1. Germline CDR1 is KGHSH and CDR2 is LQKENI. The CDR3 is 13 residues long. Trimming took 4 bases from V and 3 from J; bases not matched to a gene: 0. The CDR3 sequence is CASSRQGDYGYTF. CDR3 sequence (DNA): TGTGCCAGCTCACGACAGGGGGACTATGGCTACACCTTC.

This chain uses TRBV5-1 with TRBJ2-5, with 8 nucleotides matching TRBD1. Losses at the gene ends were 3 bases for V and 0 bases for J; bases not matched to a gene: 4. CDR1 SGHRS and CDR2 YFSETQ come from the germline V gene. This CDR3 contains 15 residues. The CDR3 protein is CASSSTGGYQETQYF. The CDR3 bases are TGCGCCAGCAGCTCTACAGGGGGGTACCAAGAGACCCAGTACTTC.

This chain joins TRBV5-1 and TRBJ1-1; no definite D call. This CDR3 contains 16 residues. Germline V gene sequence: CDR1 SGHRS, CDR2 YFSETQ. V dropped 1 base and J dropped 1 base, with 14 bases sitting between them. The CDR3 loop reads CASSLLSSLPNTEAFF. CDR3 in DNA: TGCGCCAGCAGCTTGTTAAGTAGCTTACCGAACACTGAAGCTTTCTTT.

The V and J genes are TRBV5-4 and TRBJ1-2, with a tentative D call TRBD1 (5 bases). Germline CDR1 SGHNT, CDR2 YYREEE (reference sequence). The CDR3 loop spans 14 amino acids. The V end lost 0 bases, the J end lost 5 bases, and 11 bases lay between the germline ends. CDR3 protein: CASSLAREWYGYTF. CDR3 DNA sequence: TGTGCCAGCAGCTTGGCCAGGGAATGGTATGGCTACACCTTC.

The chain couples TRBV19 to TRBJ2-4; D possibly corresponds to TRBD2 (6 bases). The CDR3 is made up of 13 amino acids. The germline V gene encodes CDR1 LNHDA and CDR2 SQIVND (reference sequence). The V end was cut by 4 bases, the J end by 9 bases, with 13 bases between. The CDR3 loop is CASSTSRGGIQYF. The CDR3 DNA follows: TGTGCCAGTAGTACCTCCCGGGGAGGCATTCAGTACTTC.

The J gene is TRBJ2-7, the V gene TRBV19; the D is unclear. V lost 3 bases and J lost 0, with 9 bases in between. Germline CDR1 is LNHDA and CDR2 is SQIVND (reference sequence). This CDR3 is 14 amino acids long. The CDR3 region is CASSMAFPSYEQYF. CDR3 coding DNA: TGTGCCAGTAGTATGGCTTTTCCCTCCTACGAGCAGTACTTC.

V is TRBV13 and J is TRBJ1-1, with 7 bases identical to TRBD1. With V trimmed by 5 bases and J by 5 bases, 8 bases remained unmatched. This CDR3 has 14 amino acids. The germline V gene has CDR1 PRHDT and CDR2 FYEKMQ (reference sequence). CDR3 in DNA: TGTGCCAGCAGCCCCAGGGCAGGGGGGACTGAAGCTTTCTTT. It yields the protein CASSPRAGGTEAFF. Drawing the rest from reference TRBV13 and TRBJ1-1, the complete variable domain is AAGVIQSPRHLIKEKRETATLKCYPIPRHDTVYWYQQGPGQDPQFLISFYEKMQSDKGSIPDRFSAQQFSDYHSELNMSSLELGDSALYFCASSPRAGGTEAFFGQGTRLTVV.

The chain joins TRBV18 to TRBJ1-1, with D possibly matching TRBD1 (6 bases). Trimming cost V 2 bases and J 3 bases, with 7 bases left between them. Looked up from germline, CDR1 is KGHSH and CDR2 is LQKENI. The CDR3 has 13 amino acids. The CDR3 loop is CASSPRGYTEAFF. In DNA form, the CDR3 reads TGTGCCAGCTCACCAAGGGGGTACACTGAAGCTTTCTTT.

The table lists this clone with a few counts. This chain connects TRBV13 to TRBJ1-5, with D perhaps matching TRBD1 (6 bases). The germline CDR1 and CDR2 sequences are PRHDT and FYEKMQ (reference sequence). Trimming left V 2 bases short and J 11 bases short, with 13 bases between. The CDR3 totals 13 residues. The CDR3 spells CASSLRGGGAQHF. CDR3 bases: TGTGCCAGCAGCTTAAGGGGGGGAGGGGCCCAGCATTTT.

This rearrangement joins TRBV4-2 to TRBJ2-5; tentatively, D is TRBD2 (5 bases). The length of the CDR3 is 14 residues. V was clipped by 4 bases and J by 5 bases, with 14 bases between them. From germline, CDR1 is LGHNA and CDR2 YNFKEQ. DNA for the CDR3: TGTGCCAGCAGCCTCCGCGGGCCGCGGGAGACCCAGTACTTC. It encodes CASSLRGPRETQYF.

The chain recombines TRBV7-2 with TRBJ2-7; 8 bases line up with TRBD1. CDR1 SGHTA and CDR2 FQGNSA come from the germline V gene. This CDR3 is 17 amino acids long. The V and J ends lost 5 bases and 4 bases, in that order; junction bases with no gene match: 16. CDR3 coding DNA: TGTGCCAGCAGCCCCGGCCCCTACGGACAGGGTATATACGAGCAGTACTTC. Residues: CASSPGPYGQGIYEQYF.

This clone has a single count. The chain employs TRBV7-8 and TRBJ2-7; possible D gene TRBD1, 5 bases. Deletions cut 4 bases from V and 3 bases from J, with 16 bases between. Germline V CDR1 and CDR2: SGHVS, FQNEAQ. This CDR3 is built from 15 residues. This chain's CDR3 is CASSSQGRHSYEQYF. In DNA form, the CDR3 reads TGTGCCAGCAGCTCTCAGGGCCGCCATAGCTACGAGCAGTACTTC.

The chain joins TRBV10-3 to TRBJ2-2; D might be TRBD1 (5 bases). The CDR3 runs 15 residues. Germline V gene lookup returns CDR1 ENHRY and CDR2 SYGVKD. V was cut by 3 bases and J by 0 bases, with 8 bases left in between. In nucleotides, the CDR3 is TGTGCCATCAGTGAATGGACAACGAACACCGGGGAGCTGTTTTTT. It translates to CAISEWTTNTGELFF.